This T cell receptor (beta chain) comes out of a study of CD8+CD57+ T cells in acquired aplastic anemia. Overall study context: When averaged, DNA from sorted CD4+ and CD8+ cells came to 2.5 to 3.5 ug.

V was pared by 7 bases and J by 5 bases, with 16 bases between. Germline V CDR1 and CDR2: KGHDR, SFDVKD. The CDR3 is 14 residues long. Genomic DNA, serving as template, underwent TCR beta VDJ and CDR3 profiling. TCRdb redid the calling of the reads with MiXCR, one entry per CDR3 protein. The repertoire holds about 200,000 distinct CDR3 sequences, with 40% to 60% as singletons. This clonotype appeared many times. An expansion of CD8+CD57+ cells by flow cytometry had been shown in patients chosen for sequencing. Severe acquired aplastic anemia was present in all patients. The source of this sequence is a human donor with aplastic anemia. The sequenced material came from sorted CD4+, CD8+, or CD8+CD57+ T cells (not recorded which) from PBMCs. The rearrangement uses TRBV24-1 and TRBJ2-5, with TRBD2 as a possible D gene (6 bases). The DNA for the CDR3 is TGTGCCACCAGCCCATCCGGGGGTGGGGAGACCCAGTACTTC. Protein sequence: CATSPSGGGETQYF.